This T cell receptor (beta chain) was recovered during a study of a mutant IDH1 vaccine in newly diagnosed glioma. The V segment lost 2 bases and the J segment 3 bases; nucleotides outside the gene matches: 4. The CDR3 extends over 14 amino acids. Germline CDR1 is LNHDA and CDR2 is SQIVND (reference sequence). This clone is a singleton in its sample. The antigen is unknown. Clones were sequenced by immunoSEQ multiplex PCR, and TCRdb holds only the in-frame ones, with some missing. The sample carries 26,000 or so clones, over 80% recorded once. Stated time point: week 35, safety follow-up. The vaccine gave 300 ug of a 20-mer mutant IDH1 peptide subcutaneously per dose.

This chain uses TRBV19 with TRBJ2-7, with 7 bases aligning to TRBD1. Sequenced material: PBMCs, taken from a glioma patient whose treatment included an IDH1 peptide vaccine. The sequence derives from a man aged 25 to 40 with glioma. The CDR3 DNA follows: TGTGCCAGTAGTATACAGGACAGGAGCTACGAGCAGTACTTC. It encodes CASSIQDRSYEQYF.